Presented here are 20 T cell receptor beta chains from one specimen sequenced in a study of T cells in Graves' hyperthyroidism and ophthalmopathy (dated by TCRdb to about 2019). Library preparation was by multiplex PCR. Sequencing instrument: Illumina HiSeq 2000. Amplification of TCR beta CDR3 regions was carried out from RNA transcripts. A first-round RT-PCR of the TCR CDR3 used the HTBI primer set with the Qiagen OneStep RT-PCR kit. TCRdb cleaned the public reads at Q25 with fastp, built clones with MiXCR and kept in-frame beta chains. Rows matching on CDR3 protein sequence are summarized as one entry with the most common DNA and genes. The sample has 450,000 to 700,000 distinct CDR3 sequences on record, around 42% of them singletons. The ten largest clonotypes hold under 20% of the sample. The sample comprised peripheral blood or thyroid tissue (not recorded which). These receptors were taken from an adult woman with Graves' disease, either hyperthyroidism or ophthalmopathy (not recorded which).

This clonotype came up many times. CDR3 nucleotide sequence: TGTGCCAGCAGCCAAGGAAGGGTCGGCTACACCTTC. Translation: CASSQGRVGYTF. This chain joins TRBV3-1 and TRBJ1-2; D gene unclear. Trimming removed 1 base at V and 8 bases at J, with 8 bases between. The CDR3 has 12 residues. CDR1 is LGHDT, CDR2 YNNKEL, per germline (reference sequence).

This clonotype was detected many times. The chain employs TRBV15 and TRBJ2-6; 7 bases agree with TRBD1. V dropped 1 base and J dropped 1; count of bases not matched to a gene: 4. CDR3 size: 17 residues. Germline V gene data show CDR1 as LNHNV and CDR2 as YYDKDF (reference sequence). The CDR3 region is CATSRVGGFSGANVLTF. The CDR3 coding sequence is TGTGCCACCAGCAGAGTAGGGGGCTTTTCTGGGGCCAACGTCCTGACTTTC.

This clonotype was recorded a few times. The chain recombines TRBV28 with TRBJ1-1, with D maybe TRBD1 (6 bases). V was clipped by 7 bases and J by 4 bases, with 13 bases between them. CDR1 is MDHEN, CDR2 SYDVKM, per germline. This CDR3 is 13 amino acids long. The CDR3: CASITTGSTEAFF. CDR3 in DNA: TGTGCCAGCATAACAACAGGGAGCACTGAAGCTTTCTTT.

In its sample, this clonotype was seen many times. The gene calls are TRBV20-1 and TRBJ1-5; TRBD1 is a possible D gene (6 bases). Trimming pared 7 bases from V and 6 bases from J, leaving 13 bases between. Per germline, CDR1 DFQATT and CDR2 SNEGSKA (reference sequence). CDR3 size: 12 residues. In nucleotides, the CDR3 is TGCAGTGTAGGGGGTTTCAGTCAGCCCCAGCATTTT. Its translation is CSVGGFSQPQHF.

V usage is TRBV3-1 and J usage is TRBJ2-2, with 13 positions matching TRBD2. CDR3 size: 16 residues. V was pared by 4 bases and J by 4 bases, with 3 bases of the junction left unmatched. Looked up from germline, CDR1 is LGHDT and CDR2 is YNNKEL (reference sequence). CDR3 sequence reads: CASSPGLAGSTGELFF. Written as DNA, the CDR3 is TGTGCCAGCAGCCCGGGACTAGCGGGAAGCACCGGGGAGCTGTTTTTT. The full variable domain, completed using reference TRBV3-1 and TRBJ2-2, is DTAVSQTPKYLVTQMGNDKSIKCEQNLGHDTMYWYKQDSKKFLKIMFSYNNKELIINETVPNRFSPKSPDKAHLNLHINSLELGDSAVYFCASSPGLAGSTGELFFGEGSRLTVL.

This clonotype was recorded many times. The gene calls are TRBV7-2 and TRBJ1-4; D is ambiguous. CDR3 length equals 15 residues. Germline assignment: CDR1 SGHTA and CDR2 FQGNSA. Deletions cut 5 bases from V and 3 bases from J, with 13 bases between. CDR3 sequence: CASSENAQSNEKLFF. Written as DNA, the CDR3 is TGTGCCAGCAGCGAAAACGCACAGTCTAATGAAAAACTGTTTTTT.

The CDR3, as DNA: TGTGCCAGTAGAGGGTTCGCCTACGAGCAGTACTTC. Translating it yields CASRGFAYEQYF. The gene calls are TRBV19 and TRBJ2-7; D uncertain. This CDR3 comprises 12 residues. The germline V and J ends were trimmed by 6 bases and 2 bases, with 8 bases remaining between them. Looked up from germline, CDR1 is LNHDA and CDR2 is SQIVND (reference sequence).

Only one count was recorded for this clonotype. The rearrangement uses TRBV10-3 and TRBJ1-2; no reliable D call. Germline assignment: CDR1 ENHRY and CDR2 SYGVKD. The CDR3 runs to 13 residues. Between the trimmed V and J ends, which lost 9 bases and 2 bases, there was a span of 13 bases. The CDR3 nucleotides read TGTGCCATTCTTACCGGGATCAACTATGGCTACACCTTC. Translating gives CAILTGINYGYTF.

This clonotype showed up many times. This chain connects TRBV5-1 to TRBJ2-7; 7 nucleotides match TRBD2. The trim removed 4 bases at V and 5 bases at J, leaving 9 bases unmatched. From germline, CDR1 is SGHRS and CDR2 YFSETQ. This CDR3 has 14 amino acids. The CDR3 spells CASSVGAGDDEQYF. The CDR3 coding sequence is TGCGCCAGCAGCGTTGGGGCGGGAGACGACGAGCAGTACTTC.

The CDR3 DNA follows: TGTGCCAGCAGTTCGGGACAGGGGGTGGGCGAGCAGTACTTC. This gives the protein CASSSGQGVGEQYF. The genes are TRBV26 and TRBJ2-7; TRBD1 reflects the table's D call only, with no check against the DNA. TRBV26 counts as a pseudogene. The CDR3 runs to 14 residues.

Note on this clonotype: The CDR3 end shows no conserved phenylalanine or tryptophan, and so a read error is likely. The limits of the CDR3 on the DNA are not certain, so only TCRdb's listed CDR3 is given. The CDR3 here is CASSGTVG. The chain employs TRBV2 and TRBJ2-2; TRBD1 is the table's D call and was not checked against the DNA. The length of the CDR3 is 8 amino acids, counting both ends. CDR1 and CDR2 from the germline V gene are SNHLY and FYNNEI.

This clonotype was detected many times. The rearrangement uses TRBV4-1 and TRBJ2-5, with 12 bases matching TRBD2. V trimming: 1 base; J trimming: 5 bases; junction bases outside the gene matches: 8. The CDR3 loop spans 17 amino acids. Germline values: CDR1 MGHRA, CDR2 YSYEKL. The DNA for the CDR3 is TGCGCCAGCAGCCAAGTCGCTAGCGGGAGGGGAGGGGAGACCCAGTACTTC. Protein sequence: CASSQVASGRGGETQYF.

The chain recombines TRBV25-1 with TRBJ2-7, with 7 bases aligning to TRBD2. Germline CDR1 MGHDK, CDR2 SYGVNS. Losses at the gene ends were 4 bases for V and 6 bases for J; bases not matched to a gene: 12. This CDR3 has 15 amino acids. In nucleotides, the CDR3 is TGTGCCAGCAGTGGGGGAGGACTAGGCAGTAGCGAGCAGTACTTC. Protein sequence: CASSGGGLGSSEQYF.

This clonotype showed up many times. V gene TRBV29-1 combines with J gene TRBJ1-2, with 7 bases identical to TRBD1. Losses at the gene ends were 0 bases for V and 2 bases for J; bases not matched to a gene: 3. Germline CDR1 SQVTM, CDR2 ANQGSEA. The length of the CDR3 is 14 residues. The chain's CDR3 is CSVEEGQRNYGYTF. CDR3 bases: TGCAGCGTTGAAGAGGGACAGCGGAACTATGGCTACACCTTC.

This clonotype was observed many times. This chain links TRBV7-9 with TRBJ2-7; D is possibly TRBD1 or TRBD2 (5 bases each). The CDR3 has 16 residues. CDR1 and CDR2 (germline): SEHNR, FQNEAQ (reference sequence). The V and J ends lost 1 base and 4 bases respectively, with 17 bases between them. For the CDR3, the DNA is TGTGCCAGCAGCTTAGTCCCTCCGGGACGGAAATACGAGCAGTACTTC. Its translation: CASSLVPPGRKYEQYF.

CDR3 sequence reads: CASSYPTGGYEQYF. The DNA of the CDR3 is TGTGCCAGCAGCTACCCTACAGGCGGCTACGAGCAGTACTTC. The chain carries TRBV7-2 and TRBJ2-7, with D possibly TRBD1 on 5 matching bases. The CDR3 extends over 14 amino acids. V lost 4 bases to trimming and J lost 3 bases, with 13 bases between them. CDR1 is SGHTA and CDR2 is FQGNSA in the germline V gene. Supplemented by reference TRBV7-2 and TRBJ2-7, the full variable domain reads GAGVSQSPSNKVTEKGKDVELRCDPISGHTALYWYRQSLGQGLEFLIYFQGNSAPDKSGLPSDRFSAERTGGSVSTLTIQRTQQEDSAVYLCASSYPTGGYEQYFGPGTRLTVT.

This chain joins TRBV10-3 and TRBJ1-1; D is uncertain. The CDR3 length is 13 residues. Germline V gene sequence: CDR1 ENHRY, CDR2 SYGVKD. Trimming pared 6 bases from V and 1 base from J, leaving 9 bases between. The CDR3 reads CAISKDGNTEAFF. The CDR3 DNA follows: TGTGCCATCAGCAAGGACGGGAACACTGAAGCTTTCTTT.

A word on this clonotype: Without the conserved terminal phenylalanine or tryptophan, this CDR3 likely stems from a read error. V is TRBV24-1 and J is TRBJ1-2; weak D call: TRBD1 (5 bases). This CDR3 has 15 amino acids. Trimming cost V 11 bases and J 8 bases, with 26 bases left between them. CDR1 is KGHDR and CDR2 is SFDVKD in the germline V gene. The CDR3 bases are TGTGCCAGCACCGGACACGCTGTCCTGGGGTACGGCTACACCCTC. Amino acid sequence: CASTGHAVLGYGYTL.

This clonotype turned up a few times. The chain combines TRBV12-3 or TRBV12-4 with TRBJ2-7; the match to TRBD2 covers 7 bases. Trimming at V came to 6 bases and at J to 3 bases, leaving 5 bases not matched to a gene. This CDR3 contains 13 residues. The CDR3 DNA is TGTGCCAGCAGGCTCGGGAGGAACTACGAGCAGTACTTC. It is translated as CASRLGRNYEQYF.

The sample holds many counts of this clonotype. V gene TRBV5-1 combines with J gene TRBJ1-3; D uncertain. This CDR3 is 15 amino acids long. CDR1 is SGHRS, CDR2 YFSETQ, per germline. Trimming cost V 4 bases and J 3 bases, with 14 bases left between them. The DNA for the CDR3 is TGCGCCAGCAGCCTTGAGGCCATCGGTGGAAACACCATATATTTT. Protein product: CASSLEAIGGNTIYF.